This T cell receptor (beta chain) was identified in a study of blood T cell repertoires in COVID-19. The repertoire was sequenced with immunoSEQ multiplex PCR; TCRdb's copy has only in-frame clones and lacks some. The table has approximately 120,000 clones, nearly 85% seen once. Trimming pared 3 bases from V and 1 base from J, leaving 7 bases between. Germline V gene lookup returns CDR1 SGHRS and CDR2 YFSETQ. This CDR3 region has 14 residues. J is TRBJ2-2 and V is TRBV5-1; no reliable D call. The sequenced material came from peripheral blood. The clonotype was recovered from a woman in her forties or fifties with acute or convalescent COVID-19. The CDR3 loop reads CASSSTGNTGELFF. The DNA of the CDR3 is TGCGCCAGCAGCTCGACGGGGAACACCGGGGAGCTGTTTTTT.